Following are 9 T cell receptor beta chains from one sample sequenced in a study of metastatic and nonmetastatic thyroid tumors. Treatment of any kind had been given to no patient before thyroid surgery. TCRdb ran MiXCR on the PCR reads. The table shows about 82,000 clones, with under 15% occurring only once. The specimen sequenced was tumor tissue. The receptors were sampled from a female donor with papillary thyroid cancer or a benign thyroid nodule (not recorded which). Some clones in this sample may be carry-over from other donors' samples.

This chain connects TRBV4-1 to TRBJ1-2, with D possibly TRBD1 on 5 matching bases. The ends were cut back, 6 bases at V and 9 bases at J, with 20 bases in the middle. The CDR3 covers 14 residues. Germline CDR1 and CDR2: MGHRA and YSYEKL. Here the CDR3 DNA reads TGCGCCAGCAGATTCCGGGCAGGGAAAAATTGCTACACCTTC. The encoded protein is CASRFRAGKNCYTF.

This clone has ten or more counts. The CDR3 spells CASSLGLGYEQYF. In nucleotides, the CDR3 is TGTGCCAGCAGCTTGGGACTAGGTTACGAGCAGTACTTC. V usage is TRBV11-2 and J usage is TRBJ2-7, with 8 bases matching TRBD2. CDR3 size: 13 residues. V lost 3 bases, J lost 4 bases, and 2 bases stayed unmatched. CDR1 is SGHAT and CDR2 is FQNNGV in the germline V gene.

This clone turned up a few times. V gene TRBV6-2 or TRBV6-3 combines with J gene TRBJ1-1; D is undetermined. CDR1 is MNHEY, CDR2 SVGEGT, per germline. The CDR3 is 15 residues long. Trimming cost V 2 bases and J 0 bases, with 10 bases left between them. The CDR3 loop reads CASSYKEGVNTEAFF. DNA for the CDR3: TGTGCCAGCAGTTACAAAGAGGGTGTGAACACTGAAGCTTTCTTT.

In the case of this clone: Distinct nucleotide sequences in the sample also encode this CDR3. The CDR3 DNA sequence: TGCGCCAGCAGACGAACAGGGGGAGCCGGCGGAGCTTTCTTT. Its translation is CASRRTGGAGGAFF. The chain couples TRBV10-2 to TRBJ1-1; 8 positions match TRBD1. V was pared by 6 bases and J by 10 bases, with 13 bases of the junction left unmatched. Germline V CDR1 and CDR2: WSHSY, SAAADI. This CDR3 has 14 residues.

This clone was detected many times. This sample also contains other DNA sequences that code for the same CDR3. The V call is TRBV27, the J call TRBJ1-5, with D perhaps TRBD1 (6 bases). Germline lookup yields CDR1 MNHEY and CDR2 SMNVEV (reference sequence). The CDR3 sequence is 15 residues long. Trimming removed 1 base at V and 7 bases at J, with 14 bases between. CDR3 in DNA: TGTGCCAGCAGTTTATGGTCAGGGGATCTGCAGCCCCAGCATTTT. Translated: CASSLWSGDLQPQHF.

This clone occurred a few times. A clone one base away is much larger, so this may be a read error. The chain has TRBV30 and TRBJ1-6, with TRBD1 as a possible D gene (6 bases). CDR1 is GTSNPN and CDR2 is SVGIG in the germline V gene (reference sequence). V was cut by 0 bases and J by 6 bases, with 12 bases left in between. The CDR3 contains 15 residues. CDR3 protein: CAWSVKTGINSPLHF. CDR3 in DNA: TGTGCCTGGAGTGTTAAGACAGGCATTAATTCACCCCTCCACTTT.

This clone is a singleton in its sample. At one end the junction does not follow the germline gene, possibly because of a read error. The chain carries TRBV11-1 and TRBJ2-6, with D possibly matching TRBD1 (6 bases). Germline-derived CDR1 and CDR2 are SGHAT and FQDESV (reference sequence). This CDR3 region has 17 residues. The CDR3 sequence: CASSLGQGISGDNVLTF. CDR3 DNA: TGTGCCAGCAGCTTAGGTCAGGGGATCTCTGGGGACAACGTCCTGACTTTC. Full variable domain (rest looked up from reference TRBV11-1 and TRBJ2-6): EAEVAQSPRYKITEKSQAVAFWCDPISGHATLYWYRQILGQGPELLVQFQDESVVDDSQLPKDRFSAERLKGVDSTLKIQPAELGDSAMYLCASSLGQGISGDNVLTFGAGSRLTVL.

This clone was detected many times. Written as DNA, the CDR3 is TGTGCCAGCAGTCTGCTTCTAGCGGGGTCGAGCTCCTACGAGCAGTACTTC. Encoded protein: CASSLLLAGSSSYEQYF. The J gene is TRBJ2-7, the V gene TRBV6-1; TRBD2 agrees at 9 bases. V shed 5 bases and J 0 bases; nucleotides not matched to a gene: 11. There are 17 residues in the CDR3. The V gene's germline CDR1 is MNHNS and CDR2 SASEGT.

This clone was seen ten or more times. This chain connects TRBV24-1 to TRBJ2-5; perhaps D is TRBD1 or TRBD2 (7 bases each). Between the trimmed V and J ends, which lost 3 bases and 1 base, there was a span of 11 bases. Germline V gives CDR1 KGHDR, CDR2 SFDVKD. The CDR3 has 15 amino acids. The CDR3 is CATSDERDSQETQYF. In nucleotides, the CDR3 is TGTGCCACCAGTGATGAGCGGGACAGCCAAGAGACCCAGTACTTC.